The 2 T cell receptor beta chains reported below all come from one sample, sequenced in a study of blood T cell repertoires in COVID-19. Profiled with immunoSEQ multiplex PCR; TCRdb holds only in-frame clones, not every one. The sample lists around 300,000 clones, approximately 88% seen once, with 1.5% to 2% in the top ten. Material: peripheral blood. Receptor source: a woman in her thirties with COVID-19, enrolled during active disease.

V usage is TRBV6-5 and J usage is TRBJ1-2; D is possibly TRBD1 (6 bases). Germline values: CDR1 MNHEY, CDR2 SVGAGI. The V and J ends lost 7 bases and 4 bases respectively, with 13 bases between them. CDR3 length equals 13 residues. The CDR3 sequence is CASTQGRPYGYTF. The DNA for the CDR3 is TGTGCCAGCACGCAGGGGCGGCCCTATGGCTACACCTTC.

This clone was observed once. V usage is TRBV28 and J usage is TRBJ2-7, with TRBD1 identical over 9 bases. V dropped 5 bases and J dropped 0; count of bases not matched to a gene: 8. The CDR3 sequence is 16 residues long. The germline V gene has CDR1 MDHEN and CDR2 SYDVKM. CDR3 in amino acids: CASSPPGQGPSYEQYV. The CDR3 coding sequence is TGTGCCAGCAGTCCCCCGGGACAGGGACCCTCCTACGAGCAGTACGTC.